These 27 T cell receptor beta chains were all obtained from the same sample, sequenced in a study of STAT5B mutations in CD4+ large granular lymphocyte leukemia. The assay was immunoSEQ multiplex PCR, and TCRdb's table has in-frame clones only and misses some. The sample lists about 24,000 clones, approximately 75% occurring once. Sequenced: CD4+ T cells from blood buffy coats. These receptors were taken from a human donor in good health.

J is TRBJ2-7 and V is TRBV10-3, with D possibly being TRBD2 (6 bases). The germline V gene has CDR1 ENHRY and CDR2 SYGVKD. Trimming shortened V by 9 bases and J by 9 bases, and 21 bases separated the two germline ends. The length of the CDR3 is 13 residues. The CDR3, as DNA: TGTGCCATGGGGGGAAGCCCTCCTAGTGGGCAGTACTTC. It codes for CAMGGSPPSGQYF.

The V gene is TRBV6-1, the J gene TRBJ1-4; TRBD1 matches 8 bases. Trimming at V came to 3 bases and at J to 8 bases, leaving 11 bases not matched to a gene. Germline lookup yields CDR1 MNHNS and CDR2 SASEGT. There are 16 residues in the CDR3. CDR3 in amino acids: CASSDLQGARQEKLFF. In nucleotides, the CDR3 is TGTGCCAGCAGTGACCTCCAGGGGGCTCGTCAGGAAAAACTGTTTTTT.

The CDR3 reads CASSSIQGAWGYTF. CDR3 in DNA: TGTGCCAGCAGCTCTATCCAAGGGGCGTGGGGCTACACCTTC. The chain combines TRBV5-6 with TRBJ1-2; TRBD1 might be the D (5 bases). The V gene lost 3 bases and the J gene lost 8 bases, with 17 bases spanning the gap. CDR1 is SGHDT and CDR2 is YYEEEE in the germline V gene. The CDR3 has 14 residues.

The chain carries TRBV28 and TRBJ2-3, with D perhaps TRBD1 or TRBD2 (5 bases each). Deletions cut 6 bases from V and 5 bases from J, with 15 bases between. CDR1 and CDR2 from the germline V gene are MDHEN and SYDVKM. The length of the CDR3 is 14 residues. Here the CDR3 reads CASSRLGAQDTQYF. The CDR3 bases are TGTGCCAGCAGCCGACTCGGGGCCCAAGATACGCAGTATTTT.

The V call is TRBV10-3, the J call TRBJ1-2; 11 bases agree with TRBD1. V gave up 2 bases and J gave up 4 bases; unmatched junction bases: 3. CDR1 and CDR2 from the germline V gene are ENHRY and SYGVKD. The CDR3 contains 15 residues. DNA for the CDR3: TGTGCCATCAGTGAGGGGACAGGGGGGATCTATGGCTACACCTTC. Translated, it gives CAISEGTGGIYGYTF.

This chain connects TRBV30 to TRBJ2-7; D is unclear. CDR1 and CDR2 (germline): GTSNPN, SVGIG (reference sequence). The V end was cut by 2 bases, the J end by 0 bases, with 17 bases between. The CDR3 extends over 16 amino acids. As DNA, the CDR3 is TGTGCCTGGAGTTTCCCAGGTATACCGCTCTCCTACGAGCAGTACTTC. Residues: CAWSFPGIPLSYEQYF.

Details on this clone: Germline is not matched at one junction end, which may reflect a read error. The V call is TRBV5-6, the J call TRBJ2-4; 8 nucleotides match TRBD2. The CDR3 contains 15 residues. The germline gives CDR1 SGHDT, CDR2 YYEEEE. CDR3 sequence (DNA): TGTGCCAGCAGCTTGGACGGGGGGGCCAGAAACATTCAGTACTTC. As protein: CASSLDGGARNIQYF. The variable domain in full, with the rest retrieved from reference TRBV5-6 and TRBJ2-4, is DAGVTQSPTHLIKTRGQQVTLRCSPKSGHDTVSWYQQALGQGPQFIFQYYEEEERQRGNFPDRFSGHQFPNYSSELNVNALLLGDSALYLCASSLDGGARNIQYFGAGTRLSVL.

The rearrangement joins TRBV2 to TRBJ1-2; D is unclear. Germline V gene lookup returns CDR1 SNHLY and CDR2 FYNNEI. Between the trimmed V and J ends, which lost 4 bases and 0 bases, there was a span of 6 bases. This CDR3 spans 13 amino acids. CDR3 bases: TGTGCCAGCAGTGGGCAGGCTAACTATGGCTACACCTTC. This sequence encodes CASSGQANYGYTF.

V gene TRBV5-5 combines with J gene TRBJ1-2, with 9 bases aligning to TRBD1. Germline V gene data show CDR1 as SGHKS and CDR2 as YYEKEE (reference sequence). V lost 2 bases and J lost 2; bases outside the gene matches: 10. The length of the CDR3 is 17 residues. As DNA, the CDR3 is TGTGCCAGCAGCTTAACCGGGACAGGGATTGGCAACTATGGCTACACCTTC. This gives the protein CASSLTGTGIGNYGYTF.

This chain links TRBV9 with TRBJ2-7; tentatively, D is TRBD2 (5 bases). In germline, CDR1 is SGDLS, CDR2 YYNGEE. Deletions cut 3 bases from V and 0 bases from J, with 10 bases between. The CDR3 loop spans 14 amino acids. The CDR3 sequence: CASSAPGDSYEQYF. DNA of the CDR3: TGTGCCAGCAGCGCCCCCGGGGACTCCTACGAGCAGTACTTC.

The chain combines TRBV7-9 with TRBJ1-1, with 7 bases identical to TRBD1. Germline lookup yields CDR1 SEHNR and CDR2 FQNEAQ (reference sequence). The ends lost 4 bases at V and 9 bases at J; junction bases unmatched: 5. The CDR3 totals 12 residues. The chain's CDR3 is CASSSGQSKAFF. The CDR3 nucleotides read TGTGCCAGCAGCTCGGGACAGTCGAAAGCTTTCTTT.

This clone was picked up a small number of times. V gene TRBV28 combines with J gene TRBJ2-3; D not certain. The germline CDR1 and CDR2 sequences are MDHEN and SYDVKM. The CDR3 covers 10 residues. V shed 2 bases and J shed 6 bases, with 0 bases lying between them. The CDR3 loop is CASSLDTQYF. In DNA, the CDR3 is TGTGCCAGCAGTTTAGATACGCAGTATTTT.

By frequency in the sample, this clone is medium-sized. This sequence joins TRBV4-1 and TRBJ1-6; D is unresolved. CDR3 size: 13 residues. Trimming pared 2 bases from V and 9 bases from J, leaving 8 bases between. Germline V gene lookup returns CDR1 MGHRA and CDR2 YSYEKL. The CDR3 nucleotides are TGCGCCAGCAGCCAACTGGCTGGTTCACCCCTCCACTTT. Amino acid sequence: CASSQLAGSPLHF.

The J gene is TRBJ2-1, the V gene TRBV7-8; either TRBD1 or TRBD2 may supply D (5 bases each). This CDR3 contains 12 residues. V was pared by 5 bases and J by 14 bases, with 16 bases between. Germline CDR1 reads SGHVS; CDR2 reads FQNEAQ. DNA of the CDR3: TGTGCCAGCAGCCCCCACGAGAGGGGAAAGTTCTTC. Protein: CASSPHERGKFF.

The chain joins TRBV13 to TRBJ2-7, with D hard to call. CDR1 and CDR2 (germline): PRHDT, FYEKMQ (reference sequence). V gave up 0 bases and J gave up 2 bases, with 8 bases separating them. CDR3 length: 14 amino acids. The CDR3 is CASSLGGFPYEQYF. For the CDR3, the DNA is TGTGCCAGCAGCTTAGGAGGGTTTCCCTACGAGCAGTACTTC.

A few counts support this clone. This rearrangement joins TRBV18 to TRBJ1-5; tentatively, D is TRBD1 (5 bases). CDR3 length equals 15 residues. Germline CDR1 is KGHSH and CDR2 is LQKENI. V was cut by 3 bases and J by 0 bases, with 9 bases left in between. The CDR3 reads CASSPTDHSNQPQHF. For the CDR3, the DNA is TGTGCCAGCTCACCGACAGACCATAGCAATCAGCCCCAGCATTTT.

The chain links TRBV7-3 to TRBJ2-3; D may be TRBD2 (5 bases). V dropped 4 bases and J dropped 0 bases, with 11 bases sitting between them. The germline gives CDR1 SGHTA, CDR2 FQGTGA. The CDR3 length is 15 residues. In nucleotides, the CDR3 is TGTGCCAGCAGCTCCGGACTGGGGAGCACAGATACGCAGTATTTT. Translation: CASSSGLGSTDTQYF.

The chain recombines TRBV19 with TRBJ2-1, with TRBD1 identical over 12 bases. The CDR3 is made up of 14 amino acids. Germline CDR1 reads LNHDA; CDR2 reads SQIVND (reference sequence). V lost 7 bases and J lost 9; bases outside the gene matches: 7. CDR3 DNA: TGTGCCAGTAAACCGGGACAGGGGGCGCTTGAGCAGTTCTTC. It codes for CASKPGQGALEQFF.

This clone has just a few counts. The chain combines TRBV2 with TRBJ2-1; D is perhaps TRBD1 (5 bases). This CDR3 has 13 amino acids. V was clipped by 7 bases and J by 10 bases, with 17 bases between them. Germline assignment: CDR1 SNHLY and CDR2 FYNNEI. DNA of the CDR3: TGTGCCAGCACAACAAGGCTAGGGGTGGAGCAGTTCTTC. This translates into CASTTRLGVEQFF.

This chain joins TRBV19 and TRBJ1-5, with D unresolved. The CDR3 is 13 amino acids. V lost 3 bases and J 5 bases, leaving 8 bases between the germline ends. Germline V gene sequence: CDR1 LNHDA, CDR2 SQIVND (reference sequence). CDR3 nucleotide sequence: TGTGCCAGTAGTATGGAATATTATCAGCCCCAGCATTTT. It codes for CASSMEYYQPQHF.

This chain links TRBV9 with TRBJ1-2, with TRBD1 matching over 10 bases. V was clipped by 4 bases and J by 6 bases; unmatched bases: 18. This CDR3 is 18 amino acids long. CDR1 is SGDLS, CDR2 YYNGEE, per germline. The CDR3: CASSPSPPGQGNYHGYTF. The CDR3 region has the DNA TGTGCCAGCAGCCCTAGCCCCCCGGGACAGGGGAATTATCATGGCTACACCTTC.

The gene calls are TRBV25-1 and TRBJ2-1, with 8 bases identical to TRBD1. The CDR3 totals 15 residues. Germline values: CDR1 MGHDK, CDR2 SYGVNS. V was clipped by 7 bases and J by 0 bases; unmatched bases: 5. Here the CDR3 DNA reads TGTGCCAGCAAAGCCGGACAGGGCTCCTACAATGAGCAGTTCTTC. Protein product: CASKAGQGSYNEQFF.

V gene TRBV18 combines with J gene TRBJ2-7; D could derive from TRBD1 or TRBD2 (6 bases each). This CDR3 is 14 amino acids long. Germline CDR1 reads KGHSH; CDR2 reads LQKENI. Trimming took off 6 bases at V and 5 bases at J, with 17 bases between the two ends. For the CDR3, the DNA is TGTGCCAGCTCCCTCTGGGGGGCCGGGGACGAGCAGTACTTC. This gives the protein CASSLWGAGDEQYF.

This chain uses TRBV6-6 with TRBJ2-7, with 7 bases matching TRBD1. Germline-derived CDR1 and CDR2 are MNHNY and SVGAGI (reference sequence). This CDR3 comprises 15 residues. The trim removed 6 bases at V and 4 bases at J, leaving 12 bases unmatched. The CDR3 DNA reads TGTGCCAGCAGGAAGACAGGGACGGCTTGGTACGAGCAGTACTTC. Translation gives CASRKTGTAWYEQYF.

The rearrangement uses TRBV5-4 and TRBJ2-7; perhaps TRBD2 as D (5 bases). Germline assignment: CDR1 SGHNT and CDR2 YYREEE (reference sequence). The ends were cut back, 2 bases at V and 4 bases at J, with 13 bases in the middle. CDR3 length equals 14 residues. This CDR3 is CASSFLGITYEQYF. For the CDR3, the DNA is TGTGCCAGCAGCTTTCTCGGGATAACTTACGAGCAGTACTTC.

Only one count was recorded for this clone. CDR3 DNA sequence: TGTGCCAGCCCTCCGACTAGCGGGGGGTACAATGAGCAGTTCTTC. This codes for CASPPTSGGYNEQFF. The chain links TRBV28 to TRBJ2-1, with 13 bases matching TRBD2. This CDR3 has 15 amino acids. CDR1 MDHEN and CDR2 SYDVKM come from the germline V gene. The V segment lost 8 bases and the J segment 4 bases; nucleotides outside the gene matches: 5.

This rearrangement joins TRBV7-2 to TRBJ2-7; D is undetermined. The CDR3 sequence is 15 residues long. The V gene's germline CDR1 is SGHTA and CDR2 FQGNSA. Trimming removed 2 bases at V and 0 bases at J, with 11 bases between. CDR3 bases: TGTGCCAGCAGCTTAAAACCCGGCCTCTCCTACGAGCAGTACTTC. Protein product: CASSLKPGLSYEQYF.